These 28 T cell receptor beta chains share one sample of origin, sequenced in a study of blood T cell repertoires in COVID-19. Method: immunoSEQ multiplex PCR; TCRdb's copy keeps in-frame clones and lacks some. The sample has around 70,000 clones; roughly 84% are singletons. The sequenced material came from peripheral blood. These receptors all stem from a man aged 45 to 65 with active COVID-19.

CDR3 in DNA: TGCGCCAGCAGCCAAGGAGGGACAGGTTACAATGAAAAACTGTTTTTT. Its translation: CASSQGGTGYNEKLFF. The rearrangement uses TRBV4-1 and TRBJ1-4; 8 nucleotides agree with TRBD1. The ends lost 1 base at V and 5 bases at J; junction bases unmatched: 6. The CDR3 runs to 16 residues. The germline V gene has CDR1 MGHRA and CDR2 YSYEKL.

This clone appeared once. The chain employs TRBV29-1 and TRBJ2-7, with a weak D call TRBD2 (5 bases). V lost 2 bases, J lost 6 bases, and 11 bases lay in between. This CDR3 comprises 12 residues. Germline assignment: CDR1 SQVTM and CDR2 ANQGSEA. The CDR3 region is CSVERESGEQYF. In DNA form, the CDR3 reads TGCAGCGTTGAAAGGGAAAGCGGCGAGCAGTACTTC.

This sequence joins TRBV7-9 and TRBJ2-2, with D hard to call. The CDR3 totals 14 residues. Trimming pared 5 bases from V and 10 bases from J, leaving 17 bases between. Germline assignment: CDR1 SEHNR and CDR2 FQNEAQ (reference sequence). The CDR3 loop is CASSEGSFAVELFF. The CDR3 DNA reads as TGTGCCAGCAGCGAAGGTAGCTTTGCAGTGGAGCTGTTTTTT.

This clone was recorded only once. The V gene is TRBV7-8, the J gene TRBJ1-2, with 7 bases fitting TRBD1. There are 14 residues in the CDR3. V gave up 4 bases and J gave up 8 bases; unmatched junction bases: 10. Germline loops: CDR1 SGHVS, CDR2 FQNEAQ. CDR3 sequence (DNA): TGTGCCAGCAGCTGGGGGACAGAAACGGGGGGCTACACCTTC. It specifies CASSWGTETGGYTF.

This clone was recorded only once. This chain links TRBV2 with TRBJ1-1, with a tentative D call TRBD1 (6 bases). Germline loops: CDR1 SNHLY, CDR2 FYNNEI. V gave up 8 bases and J gave up 2 bases, with 9 bases separating them. The CDR3 runs to 12 residues. The DNA for the CDR3 is TGTGCCAGCCAGACAGGCAACACTGAAGCTTTCTTT. Its translation is CASQTGNTEAFF.

The rearrangement uses TRBV5-1 and TRBJ1-3; possibly TRBD1 for D (6 bases). CDR3 length equals 15 residues. Germline loops: CDR1 SGHRS, CDR2 YFSETQ. V lost 4 bases and J lost 1, with 12 bases in between. The CDR3 sequence is CASSQTGKSGNTIYF. The DNA of the CDR3 is TGCGCCAGCAGCCAAACAGGGAAGTCTGGAAACACCATATATTTT.

The chain has TRBV4-1 and TRBJ2-1; 8 nucleotides align to TRBD1. V shed 8 bases, J shed 1 base, and the junction held 10 bases outside the gene matches. Germline V gene sequence: CDR1 MGHRA, CDR2 YSYEKL. The CDR3 runs to 16 residues. CDR3 loop: CASAPSQGASYNEQFF. CDR3 DNA: TGCGCCAGCGCCCCTAGCCAGGGGGCGTCCTACAATGAGCAGTTCTTC.

This chain links TRBV5-6 with TRBJ1-2, with TRBD1 as a possible D gene (5 bases). This CDR3 has 15 residues. The V end was cut by 0 bases, the J end by 8 bases, with 17 bases between. CDR1 is SGHDT, CDR2 YYEEEE, per germline. The CDR3 here is CASSLEGSTRWGYTF. The CDR3 bases are TGTGCCAGCAGCTTGGAGGGGTCGACACGATGGGGCTACACCTTC.

CDR3 sequence reads: CASSDQGSETQYF. CDR3 coding DNA: TGTGCCAGCAGTGATCAGGGGTCAGAGACCCAGTACTTC. The chain couples TRBV28 to TRBJ2-5; TRBD1 might be the D (6 bases). The CDR3 sequence is 13 residues long. The V end lost 5 bases, the J end lost 4 bases, and 11 bases lay between the germline ends. CDR1 MDHEN and CDR2 SYDVKM come from the germline V gene.

The chain recombines TRBV5-1 with TRBJ2-1; a weak D match, TRBD2 (5 bases). The CDR3 has 16 amino acids. Per germline, CDR1 SGHRS and CDR2 YFSETQ. V dropped 4 bases and J dropped 9 bases, with 23 bases sitting between them. CDR3 region: CASSPNPGVSEGEQFF. The CDR3 DNA reads as TGCGCCAGCAGCCCTAACCCCGGGGTATCAGAAGGTGAGCAGTTCTTC.

The genes are TRBV20-1 and TRBJ1-3; D not certain. With 6 bases removed from V and 7 bases from J, the gap between germline ends came to 7 bases. Germline V gene lookup returns CDR1 DFQATT and CDR2 SNEGSKA (reference sequence). The CDR3 runs 10 residues. The CDR3 region is CSALENTIYF. The DNA for the CDR3 is TGCAGTGCCCTTGAGAACACCATATATTTT.

The chain carries TRBV19 and TRBJ2-7; no definite D call. Germline V CDR1 and CDR2: LNHDA, SQIVND (reference sequence). The CDR3 covers 14 residues. V was cut by 4 bases and J by 0 bases, with 10 bases left in between. The CDR3 DNA sequence: TGTGCCAGTAGTAGACCACAGAGCTCCTACGAGCAGTACTTC. Translation: CASSRPQSSYEQYF.

This rearrangement joins TRBV5-4 to TRBJ1-2; D perhaps matches TRBD1 (6 bases). This CDR3 is built from 12 residues. The germline V gene encodes CDR1 SGHNT and CDR2 YYREEE (reference sequence). V was cut by 1 base and J by 6 bases, with 7 bases left in between. Written as DNA, the CDR3 is TGTGCCAGCAGCTTGAAGGGGGATGGCTACACCTTC. Its protein is CASSLKGDGYTF.

The chain's CDR3 is CASSQDRISVRTGELFF. The CDR3 DNA reads as TGCGCCAGCAGCCAAGATCGAATTAGCGTGCGCACCGGGGAGCTGTTTTTT. This chain connects TRBV4-3 to TRBJ2-2, with D possibly TRBD2 on 5 matching bases. Deletions cut 0 bases from V and 4 bases from J, with 15 bases between. Per germline, CDR1 LGHNA and CDR2 YSLEER. There are 17 residues in the CDR3.

The chain links TRBV28 to TRBJ1-5, with a weak D call TRBD1 (6 bases). CDR1 MDHEN and CDR2 SYDVKM come from the germline V gene. V lost 7 bases and J lost 7, with 17 bases in between. This CDR3 contains 14 residues. The CDR3 region is CASTERGGQQPQHF. CDR3 nucleotide sequence: TGTGCCAGCACCGAAAGGGGGGGGCAACAGCCCCAGCATTTT.

The chain has TRBV3-1 (or the pseudogene TRBV3-2) and TRBJ2-3; tentative D call: TRBD2 (6 bases). Germline V gene data show CDR1 as LGHDT and CDR2 as YNNKEL (reference sequence). Deletions cut 3 bases from V and 4 bases from J, with 17 bases between. This CDR3 is built from 16 residues. The CDR3 protein is CASSHRAGNAPDTQYF. Written as DNA, the CDR3 is TGTGCCAGCAGCCATCGCGCGGGAAACGCACCAGATACGCAGTATTTT.

The CDR3 spells CASSITGGDTEAFF. In nucleotides, the CDR3 is TGCGCCAGCAGTATCACAGGGGGGGACACTGAAGCTTTCTTT. The chain joins TRBV5-1 to TRBJ1-1; 8 positions agree with TRBD1. Germline values: CDR1 SGHRS, CDR2 YFSETQ. V dropped 5 bases and J dropped 3; count of bases not matched to a gene: 6. The length of the CDR3 is 14 residues. Together with reference TRBV5-1 and TRBJ1-1, the CDR3 gives the full variable domain: KAGVTQTPRYLIKTRGQQVTLSCSPISGHRSVSWYQQTPGQGLQFLFEYFSETQRNKGNFPGRFSGRQFSNSRSEMNVSTLELGDSALYLCASSITGGDTEAFFGQGTRLTVV.

The rearrangement joins TRBV28 to TRBJ1-2, with 8 bases identical to TRBD1. Germline lookup yields CDR1 MDHEN and CDR2 SYDVKM. This CDR3 is 14 amino acids long. Losses at the gene ends were 6 bases for V and 2 bases for J; bases not matched to a gene: 5. The CDR3 DNA reads TGTGCCAGCAGGCCAGGGGGCGGAAACTATGGCTACACCTTC. This sequence encodes CASRPGGGNYGYTF.

The rearrangement links TRBV15 to TRBJ1-2; 11 bases match TRBD1. The V gene's germline CDR1 is LNHNV and CDR2 YYDKDF (reference sequence). This CDR3 is 16 amino acids long. Germline trimming cut 6 bases from V and 1 base from J; bases unmatched to any gene: 7. CDR3 bases: TGTGCCACCAGTAGGGACAGGGGGAGTAGTAACTATGGCTACACCTTC. Its protein is CATSRDRGSSNYGYTF.

The chain joins TRBV5-6 to TRBJ1-5; maybe TRBD1 (6 bases). V was cut by 2 bases and J by 4 bases, with 13 bases left in between. The CDR3 runs to 15 residues. CDR1 and CDR2 from the germline V gene are SGHDT and YYEEEE. The CDR3: CASSLEGGKNQPQHF. The CDR3 nucleotides are TGTGCCAGCAGCTTAGAAGGGGGAAAGAATCAGCCCCAGCATTTT.

This rearrangement joins TRBV29-1 to TRBJ1-2, with 10 bases that match TRBD1. V dropped 6 bases and J dropped 2; count of bases not matched to a gene: 6. The CDR3 spans 14 residues. Germline assignment: CDR1 SQVTM and CDR2 ANQGSEA. The DNA of the CDR3 is TGCAGCGTCTCGGGGACAGGGGAAAACTATGGCTACACCTTC. Residues: CSVSGTGENYGYTF.

J is TRBJ1-4 and V is TRBV10-3; 11 positions agree with TRBD1. The ends lost 0 bases at V and 7 bases at J; junction bases unmatched: 13. The CDR3 runs to 19 residues. Germline CDR1 and CDR2: ENHRY and SYGVKD. CDR3 sequence reads: CAISESPARTGGEGEKLFF. The CDR3 DNA follows: TGTGCCATCAGTGAGTCCCCAGCAAGGACAGGGGGCGAAGGTGAAAAACTGTTTTTT.

This clone was found a few times. The gene calls are TRBV5-5 and TRBJ2-7; D may be TRBD1 (6 bases). CDR3 length: 14 residues. Trimming cost V 3 bases and J 6 bases, with 16 bases left between them. Germline V CDR1 and CDR2: SGHKS, YYEKEE (reference sequence). DNA for the CDR3: TGTGCCAGCAGCTACGCCGGGACACGCGCCGAGCAGTACTTC. Residues: CASSYAGTRAEQYF. The complete variable domain, with remaining parts taken from reference TRBV5-5 and TRBJ2-7, reads DAGVTQSPTHLIKTRGQQVTLRCSPISGHKSVSWYQQVLGQGPQFIFQYYEKEERGRGNFPDRFSARQFPNYSSELNVNALLLGDSALYLCASSYAGTRAEQYFGPGTRLTVT.

Note on this clone: One end of the junction varies from germline; a read error may be responsible. The J gene is TRBJ2-1, the V gene TRBV15; the match to TRBD2 covers 9 bases. The CDR3 runs to 18 residues. CDR1 and CDR2 from the germline V gene are LNHNV and YYDKDF (reference sequence). In DNA form, the CDR3 reads TGTGCCACCAGCGGAGAAAGCGGGACTAGCAGGTCCTACAATGAGCAGTTCTTC. Amino acids: CATSGESGTSRSYNEQFF. The entire variable domain, with the rest obtained from reference TRBV15 and TRBJ2-1, is as follows: DAMVIQNPRYQVTQFGKPVTLSCSQTLNHNVMYWYQQKSSQAPKLLFHYYDKDFNNEADTPDNFQSRRPNTSFCFLDIRSPGLGDTAMYLCATSGESGTSRSYNEQFFGPGTRLTVL.

V gene TRBV6-2 or TRBV6-3 combines with J gene TRBJ1-2, with D possibly TRBD1 on 5 matching bases. Germline loops: CDR1 MNHEY, CDR2 SVGEGT. The CDR3 is made up of 13 amino acids. V was pared by 4 bases and J by 3 bases, with 9 bases between. CDR3 nucleotides: TGTGCCAGCAGTTGGGAACAGGACTATGGCTACACCTTC. It is translated as CASSWEQDYGYTF.

V usage is TRBV11-2 and J usage is TRBJ2-2, with 11 bases that match TRBD2. Per the germline V gene, CDR1 is SGHAT and CDR2 is FQNNGV. The CDR3 covers 15 residues. Trimming cost V 5 bases and J 5 bases; bases outside gene matches: 4. The CDR3 loop is CASSRIAGGTGELFF. The CDR3 nucleotides are TGTGCCAGCAGCCGCATAGCGGGGGGGACCGGGGAGCTGTTTTTT.

This chain links TRBV28 with TRBJ1-5; the D gene is possibly TRBD1 (5 bases). The germline V gene encodes CDR1 MDHEN and CDR2 SYDVKM. This CDR3 is 16 amino acids long. V lost 8 bases to trimming and J lost 3 bases, with 20 bases between them. The CDR3 reads CASYGGYVGPNQPQHF. CDR3 sequence (DNA): TGTGCCAGCTATGGGGGGTACGTGGGCCCCAATCAGCCCCAGCATTTT.

The chain employs TRBV6-5 and TRBJ1-4, with 9 nucleotides matching TRBD1. V shed 6 bases and J 7 bases; nucleotides not matched to a gene: 6. This CDR3 region has 14 residues. Germline values: CDR1 MNHEY, CDR2 SVGAGI. CDR3 region: CASRRQGEAEKLFF. The CDR3 DNA reads as TGTGCCAGCAGGAGACAGGGGGAGGCTGAAAAACTGTTTTTT.